One and the same sample provided the 15 T cell receptor beta chains below, sequenced in a study of molecular identifiers for immune sequencing clone quantification. Via MiXCR, TCRdb re-called the PCR reads, giving one row per CDR3 protein. The data show some 650,000 distinct CDR3 sequences, 20% seen once. The sequenced sample was naive CD8+ T cells from blood, with Jurkat cell RNA spiked in. Subset defined: FACS-sorted CD8+CD4-CCR7+CD45RA+ naive T cells. These receptors all stem from a human donor in good health. Some libraries in this study had Jurkat cell RNA spiked in.

In its sample, this clonotype was seen many times. The chain uses TRBV7-2 and TRBJ2-7; no clear D gene. Between the trimmed V and J ends, which lost 1 base and 3 bases, there was a span of 13 bases. The CDR3 covers 15 residues. The germline V gene has CDR1 SGHTA and CDR2 FQGNSA. CDR3 bases: TGTGCCAGCAGCTTAGTCGGCTTAGAAGGCTACGAGCAGTACTTC. Translated: CASSLVGLEGYEQYF.

The V and J genes are TRBV4-3 and TRBJ2-1; D is perhaps TRBD1 (6 bases). The CDR3 contains 17 residues. Trimming cost V 2 bases and J 3 bases, with 17 bases left between them. Germline lookup yields CDR1 LGHNA and CDR2 YSLEER. This CDR3 reads CASSQQENQGFYNEQFF. The DNA of the CDR3 is TGCGCCAGCAGCCAACAAGAGAACCAGGGGTTCTACAATGAGCAGTTCTTC.

This clonotype was recorded a few times. A much more abundant neighbour one base away suggests this may be a read error. The genes are TRBV7-9 and TRBJ2-3, with D perhaps given as TRBD1 or TRBD2 (5 bases each). CDR1 is SEHNR and CDR2 is FQNEAQ in the germline V gene (reference sequence). This CDR3 region has 13 residues. The CDR3 is CACSFPGTLAQYF. As DNA, the CDR3 is TGTGCCTGCAGCTTCCCGGGGACCTTAGCGCAGTATTTT. The whole variable domain, remainder taken from reference TRBV7-9 and TRBJ2-3, is DTGVSQNPRHKITKRGQNVTFRCDPISEHNRLYWYRQTLGQGPEFLTYFQNEAQLEKSRLLSDRFSAERPKGSFSTLEIQRTEQGDSAMYLCACSFPGTLAQYFGPGTRLTVL.

This clonotype was detected ten times or more. This sequence joins TRBV4-1 and TRBJ2-7; 10 nucleotides agree with TRBD1. V lost 0 bases and J lost 3; bases outside the gene matches: 8. The CDR3 spans 17 residues. Germline V gene data show CDR1 as MGHRA and CDR2 as YSYEKL. The CDR3 spells CASSQDARTGGSYEQYF. The DNA for the CDR3 is TGCGCCAGCAGCCAAGATGCCAGGACAGGGGGAAGCTACGAGCAGTACTTC.

A single count supports this clonotype. The J gene is TRBJ2-6, the V gene TRBV9; D gene uncertain. Per the germline V gene, CDR1 is SGDLS and CDR2 is YYNGEE. Deletions cut 3 bases from V and 2 bases from J, with 6 bases between. CDR3 length: 14 residues. CDR3 sequence (DNA): TGTGCCAGCAGCGCAGTCACTGGGGCCAACGTCCTGACTTTC. It encodes CASSAVTGANVLTF.

The chain recombines TRBV6-6 with TRBJ2-5; 9 bases match TRBD1. In germline, CDR1 is MNHNY, CDR2 SVGAGI (reference sequence). The V segment lost 5 bases and the J segment 0 bases; nucleotides outside the gene matches: 13. CDR3 length: 18 amino acids. This CDR3 is CASSPGTGTLKYQETQYF. As DNA, the CDR3 is TGTGCCAGCAGTCCCGGGACAGGGACTCTGAAGTACCAAGAGACCCAGTACTTC.

This clonotype was seen repeatedly, ten times or more. The chain employs TRBV5-6 and TRBJ2-7; the match to TRBD2 covers 10 bases. V was clipped by 0 bases and J by 3 bases; unmatched bases: 12. Germline V lookup: CDR1 SGHDT, CDR2 YYEEEE. This CDR3 spans 18 amino acids. Here the CDR3 DNA reads TGTGCCAGCAGCTTGGGTAGCTTTGCCGGGACTAGCGACTACGAGCAGTACTTC. This sequence encodes CASSLGSFAGTSDYEQYF.

This clonotype was detected only a few times. The chain is built from TRBV30 and TRBJ1-2, with D uncertain. The CDR3 is 16 residues long. The germline CDR1 and CDR2 sequences are GTSNPN and SVGIG (reference sequence). The ends were cut back, 0 bases at V and 2 bases at J, with 16 bases in the middle. The CDR3 loop reads CAWSVLFQALNYGYTF. The CDR3 DNA sequence: TGTGCCTGGAGTGTACTATTCCAGGCTCTAAACTATGGCTACACCTTC.

This clonotype was seen many times. The rearrangement joins TRBV28 to TRBJ1-1, with a weak D call TRBD1 (6 bases). V dropped 2 bases and J dropped 0 bases, with 10 bases sitting between them. The CDR3 sequence is 15 residues long. Germline V gene sequence: CDR1 MDHEN, CDR2 SYDVKM. The CDR3 DNA is TGTGCCAGCAGTTTAAGGGGGAGACTGAACACTGAAGCTTTCTTT. Translated: CASSLRGRLNTEAFF.

The chain uses TRBV27 and TRBJ2-7; 7 nucleotides agree with TRBD2. CDR1 MNHEY and CDR2 SMNVEV come from the germline V gene (reference sequence). The trim removed 5 bases at V and 3 bases at J, leaving 13 bases unmatched. The CDR3 is made up of 16 amino acids. The CDR3 DNA sequence: TGTGCCAGCAGTCCGCGTTTGAGGGAGGGCCGCTACGAGCAGTACTTC. Translation: CASSPRLREGRYEQYF.

This clonotype was counted ten times or more. V usage is TRBV5-1 and J usage is TRBJ1-1; D is perhaps TRBD1 (6 bases). There are 13 residues in the CDR3. Germline V gene sequence: CDR1 SGHRS, CDR2 YFSETQ. V dropped 4 bases and J dropped 10 bases, with 17 bases sitting between them. Written as DNA, the CDR3 is TGCGCCAGCAGCCCTCGGACAGCGAACGTAGCTTTCTTT. Translation: CASSPRTANVAFF.

A remark on this clonotype: A much larger clone is a single base away; this may be a read error. The chain links TRBV7-9 to TRBJ1-4; D not resolved. V was cut by 4 bases and J by 5 bases, with 11 bases left in between. This CDR3 has 14 amino acids. Germline V CDR1 and CDR2: SEHNR, FQNEAQ (reference sequence). CDR3 DNA sequence: TGTGCCAGCAGCTCAGTTTCCCCAAATGAAAAACTGTTTTTT. This encodes CASSSVSPNEKLFF.

The CDR3 DNA sequence: TGTGCCAGTAGTCGGACGATCTCTGGAAACACCATATATTTT. Residues: CASSRTISGNTIYF. The chain links TRBV19 to TRBJ1-3; the D is unclear. Germline CDR1 LNHDA, CDR2 SQIVND (reference sequence). CDR3 size: 14 residues. Between the trimmed V and J ends, which lost 5 bases and 0 bases, there was a span of 8 bases.

This clonotype was recorded at least ten times. The chain is built from TRBV21-1 and TRBJ2-1; the D call in the table, TRBD2, was not verified against the DNA. TRBV21-1 is termed a pseudogene. The CDR3 is 14 amino acids. CDR3 region: CASSQPRGGNEQFF. The CDR3 DNA reads as TGTGCCAGCAGCCAGCCCAGGGGAGGGAATGAGCAGTTCTTC.

This clonotype was picked up many times. The chain is built from TRBV6-5 and TRBJ2-5, with 9 bases that match TRBD2. CDR1 is MNHEY and CDR2 is SVGAGI in the germline V gene. V was pared by 2 bases and J by 2 bases, with 3 bases of the junction left unmatched. The CDR3 contains 15 residues. The CDR3 protein is CASSYGGGVQETQYF. CDR3 sequence (DNA): TGTGCCAGCAGTTACGGCGGGGGGGTTCAAGAGACCCAGTACTTC.